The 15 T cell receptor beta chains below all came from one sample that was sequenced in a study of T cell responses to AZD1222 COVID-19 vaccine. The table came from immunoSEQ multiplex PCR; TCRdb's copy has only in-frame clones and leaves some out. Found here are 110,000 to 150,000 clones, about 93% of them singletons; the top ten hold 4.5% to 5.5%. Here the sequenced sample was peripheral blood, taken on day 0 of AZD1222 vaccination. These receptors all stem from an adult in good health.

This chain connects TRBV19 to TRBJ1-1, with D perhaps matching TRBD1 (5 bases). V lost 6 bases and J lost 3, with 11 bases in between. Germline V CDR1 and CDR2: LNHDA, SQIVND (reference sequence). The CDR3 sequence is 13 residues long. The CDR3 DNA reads TGTGCCAGTAGCTATTGGGGGGACACTGAAGCTTTCTTT. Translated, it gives CASSYWGDTEAFF.

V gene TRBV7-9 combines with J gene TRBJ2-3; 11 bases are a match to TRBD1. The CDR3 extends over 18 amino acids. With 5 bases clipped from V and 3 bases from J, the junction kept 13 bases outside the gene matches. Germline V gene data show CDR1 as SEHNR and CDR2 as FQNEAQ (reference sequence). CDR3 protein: CASSGLPRDRGRTDTQYF. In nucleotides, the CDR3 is TGTGCCAGCAGCGGCTTGCCCCGGGACAGGGGGAGGACAGATACGCAGTATTTT. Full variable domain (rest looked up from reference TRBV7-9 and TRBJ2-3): DTGVSQNPRHKITKRGQNVTFRCDPISEHNRLYWYRQTLGQGPEFLTYFQNEAQLEKSRLLSDRFSAERPKGSFSTLEIQRTEQGDSAMYLCASSGLPRDRGRTDTQYFGPGTRLTVL.

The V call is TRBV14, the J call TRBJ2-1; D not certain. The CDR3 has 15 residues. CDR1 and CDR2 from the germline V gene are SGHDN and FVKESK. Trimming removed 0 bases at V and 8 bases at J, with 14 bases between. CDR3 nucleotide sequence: TGTGCCAGCAGCCAAGATCAAGGGTTGGGCGATGAGCAGTTCTTC. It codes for CASSQDQGLGDEQFF.

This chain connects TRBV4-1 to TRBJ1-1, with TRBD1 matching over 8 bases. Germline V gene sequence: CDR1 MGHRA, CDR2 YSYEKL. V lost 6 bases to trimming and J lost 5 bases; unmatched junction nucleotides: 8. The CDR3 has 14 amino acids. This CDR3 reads CASSKLTGETEAFF. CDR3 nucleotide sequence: TGCGCCAGCAGTAAACTGACAGGGGAAACTGAAGCTTTCTTT.

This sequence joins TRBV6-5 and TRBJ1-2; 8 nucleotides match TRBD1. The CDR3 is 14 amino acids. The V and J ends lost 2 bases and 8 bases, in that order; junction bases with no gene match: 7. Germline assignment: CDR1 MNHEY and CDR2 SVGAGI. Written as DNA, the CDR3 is TGTGCCAGCAGTTACGACAGGGGAAATGGAGGCTACACCTTC. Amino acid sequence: CASSYDRGNGGYTF.

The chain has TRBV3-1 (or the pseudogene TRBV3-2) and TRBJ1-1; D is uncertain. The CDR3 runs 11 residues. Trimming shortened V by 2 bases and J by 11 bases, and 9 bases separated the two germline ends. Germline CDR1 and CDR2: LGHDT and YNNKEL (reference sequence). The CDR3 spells CASSQLKRAFF. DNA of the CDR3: TGTGCCAGCAGCCAACTAAAAAGGGCTTTCTTT.

CDR3 protein: CASSPTGGSGYTF. The CDR3 DNA is TGTGCCAGCAGCCCCACAGGTGGTAGCGGCTACACCTTC. The rearrangement links TRBV7-9 to TRBJ1-2; tentatively, D is TRBD1 (5 bases). This CDR3 has 13 amino acids. Looked up from germline, CDR1 is SEHNR and CDR2 is FQNEAQ (reference sequence). V was cut by 5 bases and J by 8 bases, with 15 bases left in between. The complete variable domain, with remaining parts taken from reference TRBV7-9 and TRBJ1-2, reads DTGVSQNPRHKITKRGQNVTFRCDPISEHNRLYWYRQTLGQGPEFLTYFQNEAQLEKSRLLSDRFSAERPKGSFSTLEIQRTEQGDSAMYLCASSPTGGSGYTFGSGTRLTVV.

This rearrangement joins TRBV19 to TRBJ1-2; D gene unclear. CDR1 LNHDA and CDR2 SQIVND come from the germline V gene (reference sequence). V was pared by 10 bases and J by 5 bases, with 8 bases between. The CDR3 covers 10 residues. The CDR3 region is CATEGYGYTF. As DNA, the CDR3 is TGTGCCACGGAGGGTTATGGCTACACCTTC.

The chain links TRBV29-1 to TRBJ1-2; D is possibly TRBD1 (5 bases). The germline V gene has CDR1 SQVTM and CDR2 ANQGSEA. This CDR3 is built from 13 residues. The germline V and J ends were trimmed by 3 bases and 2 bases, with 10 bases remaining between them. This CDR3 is CSVEGWGNYGYTF. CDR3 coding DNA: TGCAGCGTTGAGGGGTGGGGGAACTATGGCTACACCTTC.

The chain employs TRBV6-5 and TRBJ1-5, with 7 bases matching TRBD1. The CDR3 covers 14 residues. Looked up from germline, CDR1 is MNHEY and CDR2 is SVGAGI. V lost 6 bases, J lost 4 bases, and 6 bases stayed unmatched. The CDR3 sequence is CASRNRGRNQPQHF. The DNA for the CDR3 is TGTGCCAGCAGAAACAGGGGCAGAAATCAGCCCCAGCATTTT.

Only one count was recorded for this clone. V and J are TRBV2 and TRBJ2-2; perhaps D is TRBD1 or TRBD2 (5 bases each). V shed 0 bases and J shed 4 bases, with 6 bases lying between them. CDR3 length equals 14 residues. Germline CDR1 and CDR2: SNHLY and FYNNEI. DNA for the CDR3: TGTGCCAGCAGTGAAGCAGGGACCACCGGGGAGCTGTTTTTT. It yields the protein CASSEAGTTGELFF. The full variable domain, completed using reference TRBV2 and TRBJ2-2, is EPEVTQTPSHQVTQMGQEVILRCVPISNHLYFYWYRQILGQKVEFLVSFYNNEISEKSEIFDDQFSVERPDGSNFTLKIRSTKLEDSAMYFCASSEAGTTGELFFGEGSRLTVL.

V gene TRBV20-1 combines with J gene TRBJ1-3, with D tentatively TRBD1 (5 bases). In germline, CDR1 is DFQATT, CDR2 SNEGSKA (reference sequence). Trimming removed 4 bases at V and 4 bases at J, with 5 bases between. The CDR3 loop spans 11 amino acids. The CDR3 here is CSANRGNTIYF. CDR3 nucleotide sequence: TGCAGTGCTAACAGGGGAAACACCATATATTTT.

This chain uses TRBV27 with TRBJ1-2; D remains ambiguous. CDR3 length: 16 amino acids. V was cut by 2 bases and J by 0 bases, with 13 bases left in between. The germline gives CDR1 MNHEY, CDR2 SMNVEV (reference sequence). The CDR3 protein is CASSLHGGLTNYGYTF. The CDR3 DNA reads TGTGCCAGCAGTTTACACGGCGGATTAACTAACTATGGCTACACCTTC.

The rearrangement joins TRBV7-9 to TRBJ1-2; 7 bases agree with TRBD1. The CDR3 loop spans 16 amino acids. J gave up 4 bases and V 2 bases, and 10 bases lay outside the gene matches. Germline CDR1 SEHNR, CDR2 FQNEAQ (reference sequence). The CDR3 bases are TGTGCCAGCAGCTTAACCGGGACAGCGTCCATCTATGGCTACACCTTC. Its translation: CASSLTGTASIYGYTF.

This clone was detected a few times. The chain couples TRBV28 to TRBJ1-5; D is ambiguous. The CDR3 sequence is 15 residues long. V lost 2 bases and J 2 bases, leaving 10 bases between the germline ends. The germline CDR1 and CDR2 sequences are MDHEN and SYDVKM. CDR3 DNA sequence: TGTGCCAGCAGTTTACGGACTACAGGCAATCAGCCCCAGCATTTT. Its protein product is CASSLRTTGNQPQHF.